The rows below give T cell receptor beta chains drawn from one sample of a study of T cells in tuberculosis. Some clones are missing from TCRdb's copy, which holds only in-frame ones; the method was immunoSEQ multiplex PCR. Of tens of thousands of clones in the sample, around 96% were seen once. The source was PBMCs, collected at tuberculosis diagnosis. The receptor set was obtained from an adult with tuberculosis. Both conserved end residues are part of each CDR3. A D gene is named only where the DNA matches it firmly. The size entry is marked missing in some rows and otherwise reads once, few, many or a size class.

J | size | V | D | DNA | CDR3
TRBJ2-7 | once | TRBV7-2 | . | TGTGCCAGCAGCTTTACTAACGCAGTCTACGAGCAGTACTTC | CASSFTNAVYEQYF
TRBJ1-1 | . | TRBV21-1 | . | TGTGCCAGCAGCAGATACAGGGTATTATTCTATCTGAGGGGTGAAGCTTTCTTT | CASSRYRVLFYLRGEAFF
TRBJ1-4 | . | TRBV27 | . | TGTGCCAGCAGTTTAAGTTCAGGGCGCAGTAATGAAAAACTGTTTTTT | CASSLSSGRSNEKLFF
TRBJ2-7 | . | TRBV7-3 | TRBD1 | TGTGCCAGCAGCTTAAAGGGCTTGTACAGGGGATCTTACGAGCAGTACTTC | CASSLKGLYRGSYEQYF
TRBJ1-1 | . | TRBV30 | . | TGTGCCTGGATTGAACCCGGGGGGACGACTGAAGCTTTCTTT | CAWIEPGGTTEAFF
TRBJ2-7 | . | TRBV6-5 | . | TGTGCCAGCCAGGACAGCAAATACGAGCAGTACTTC | CASQDSKYEQYF
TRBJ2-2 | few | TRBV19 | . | TGTGCCAGTAGGCAAATACTAGATCGCGGGGAGCTGTTTTTT | CASRQILDRGELFF
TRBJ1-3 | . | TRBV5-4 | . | TGTGCCAGCAGCTTGGGCCAGGGCCAGGCTGGAAACACCATATATTTT | CASSLGQGQAGNTIYF
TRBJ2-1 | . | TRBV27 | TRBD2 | TGTGCCAGCAGTCCATTAGCGGGATCTTCCTACAATGAGCAGTTCTTC | CASSPLAGSSYNEQFF
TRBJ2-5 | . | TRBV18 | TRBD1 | TGTGCCAGCTCACCCCTCCAGGGGGCGACGACTGGAGAGACCCAGTACTTC | CASSPLQGATTGETQYF
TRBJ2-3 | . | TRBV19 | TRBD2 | TGTGCCAGTAGATTAGCGGGAACAGATACGCAGTATTTT | CASRLAGTDTQYF
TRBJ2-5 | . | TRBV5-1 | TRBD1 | TGCGCCAGCAGTCAGACAGGGGGCCAAGAGACCCAGTACTTC | CASSQTGGQETQYF
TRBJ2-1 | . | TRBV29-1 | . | TGCAGCGTTATTGGGCATGAGCAGTTCTTC | CSVIGHEQFF
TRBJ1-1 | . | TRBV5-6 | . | TGTGCCAGCAGCTTGGCCGGGGGGATGAACACTGAAGCTTTCTTT | CASSLAGGMNTEAFF
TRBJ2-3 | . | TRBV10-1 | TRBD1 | TGCGCCAGCAGCCGGGACAGTAGCACAGATACGCAGTATTTT | CASSRDSSTDTQYF
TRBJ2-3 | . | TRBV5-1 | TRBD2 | TGCGCCAGCGGGCGGGAGGGCACAGATACGCAGTATTTT | CASGREGTDTQYF
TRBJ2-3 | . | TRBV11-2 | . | TGTGCCAGCAGCTTAGAACGCGGGGTCACGCAGTATTTT | CASSLERGVTQYF
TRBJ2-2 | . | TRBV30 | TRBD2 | TGTGCCTGGAGCCGGGGGGTCGCCGGGGAGCTGTTTTTT | CAWSRGVAGELFF
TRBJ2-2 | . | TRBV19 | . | TGTGCCAGTAGTATACAGGGCAGCACCGGGGAGCTGTTTTTT | CASSIQGSTGELFF
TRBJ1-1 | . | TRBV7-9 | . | TGTGCCAGCAGCCCCGGGACATTGGGCACTGAAGCTTTCTTT | CASSPGTLGTEAFF
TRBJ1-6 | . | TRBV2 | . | TGTGCCAGCAGTACCGGGATATCCTCACCCCTCCACTTT | CASSTGISSPLHF
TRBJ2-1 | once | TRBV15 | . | TGTGCCACCAGCAGAGCAGACTACAATGAGCAGTTCTTC | CATSRADYNEQFF
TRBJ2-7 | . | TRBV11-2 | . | TGTGCCAGCAGCTTAGATGGAGCCAGCTCAATCTCCTACGAGCAGTACTTC | CASSLDGASSISYEQYF
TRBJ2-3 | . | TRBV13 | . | TGTGCCAGCAGCTTAGGGGCGGGGCCCACAGATACGCAGTATTTT | CASSLGAGPTDTQYF
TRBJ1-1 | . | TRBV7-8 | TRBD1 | TGTGCCAGCAGCTGGCGACAGGGGGCAAACACTGAAGCTTTCTTT | CASSWRQGANTEAFF
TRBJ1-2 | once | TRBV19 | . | TGTGCCAGTGGGAGGACGGGATATTATGGCTACACCTTC | CASGRTGYYGYTF
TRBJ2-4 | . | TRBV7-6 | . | TGTGCCAGCAGCTTAAACGTGGCCCAGGCCCGGGCTAGGGGGAACATTCAGTACTTC | CASSLNVAQARARGNIQYF
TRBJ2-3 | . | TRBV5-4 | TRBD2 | TGTGCCAGCAGCTTGAGGTTAGCTAGCGGAACTAGCACAGATACGCAGTATTTT | CASSLRLASGTSTDTQYF
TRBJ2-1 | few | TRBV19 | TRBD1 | TGTGCCAGTAGTATAAATCTTAGGGGACAGGCGTATGAGCAGTTCTTC | CASSINLRGQAYEQFF
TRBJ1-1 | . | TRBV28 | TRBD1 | TGTGCCAGCAGTTTATTAGGGGGCATTGAAGCTTTCTTT | CASSLLGGIEAFF
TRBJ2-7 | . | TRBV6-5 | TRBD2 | TGTGCCAGCAGGCCTAGCGGGAGAGTCGGCTACGAGCAGTACTTC | CASRPSGRVGYEQYF
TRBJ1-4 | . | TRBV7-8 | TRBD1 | TGTGCCAGCAGCCCAAAAAGAGGGGGCGGTAATGAAAAACTGTTTTTT | CASSPKRGGGNEKLFF
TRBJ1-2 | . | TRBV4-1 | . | TGCGCCAGCAGCCAACCAGGAAAGTATGGCTACACCTTC | CASSQPGKYGYTF
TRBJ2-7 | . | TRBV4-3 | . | TGCGCCAGCAGCCAAGAAGGCGGCTCCTACGAGCAGTACTTC | CASSQEGGSYEQYF
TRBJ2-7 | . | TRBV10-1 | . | TGCGCCAGCAGTCGGTCTGGGCTGGAGCAGTACTTC | CASSRSGLEQYF
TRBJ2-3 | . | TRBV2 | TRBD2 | TGTGCCAGCATCCGGACTAGCGGGAGGACTAGCACAGATACGCAGTATTTT | CASIRTSGRTSTDTQYF
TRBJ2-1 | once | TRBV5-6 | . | TGTGCCAGCAGCTTGGGTCCGACGACTAACAATGAGCAGTTCTTC | CASSLGPTTNNEQFF
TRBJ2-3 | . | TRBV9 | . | TGTGCCAGCAGCGTCCACACTAGCCCCACAGATACGCAGTATTTT | CASSVHTSPTDTQYF
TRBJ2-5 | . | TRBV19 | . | TGTGCCAGTAGGAACCTGGGGGGAGGAGAGACCCAGTACTTC | CASRNLGGGETQYF
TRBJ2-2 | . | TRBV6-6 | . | TGTGCCAGCAATACCGGGACTTTTAACACCGGGGAGCTGTTTTTT | CASNTGTFNTGELFF
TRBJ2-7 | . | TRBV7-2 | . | TGTGCCAGCAGCCTGACAGGACCCTACGAGCAGTACTTC | CASSLTGPYEQYF
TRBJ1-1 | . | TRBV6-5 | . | TGTGCCAGCAGTCTTACTGGGACAACGAACACTGAAGCTTTCTTT | CASSLTGTTNTEAFF
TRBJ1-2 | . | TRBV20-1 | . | TGCAGTGCTGCAGGCACCTATGGCTACACCTTC | CSAAGTYGYTF
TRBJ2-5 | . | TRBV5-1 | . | TGCGCCAGCAGCTTGTGGGGGGGCCTATCAGGACGGGAGACCCAGTACTTC | CASSLWGGLSGRETQYF
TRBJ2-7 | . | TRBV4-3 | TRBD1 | TGCGCCAGCGGGTTGGGGACACCGGGACAGGCTTACGAGCAGTACTTC | CASGLGTPGQAYEQYF